The clone carrying this T cell receptor beta chain was observed a handful of times. Its antigen is not known. The data are from a study of vaccination effects on CD4 cells after COVID-19. Overall study: Before sequencing took place, the ViraFEST assay used viral peptide pools to expand antigen-specific CD4+ T cells. Study observations and caveats: Predominantly, the post-vaccine spike-reactive clones of convalescents comprised new vaccine-induced clones.

CD4+ T cells were isolated after about nine days of culture. Germline loops: CDR1 SGHNT, CDR2 YYREEE (reference sequence). V lost 0 bases to trimming and J lost 3 bases, with 9 bases between them. The CDR3 spans 15 residues. Sequenced by immunoSEQ multiplex PCR; TCRdb stores in-frame clones only, minus some. Among about 46,000 clones, 70% to 75% were seen once, and the ten largest hold around 7.9%. This clonotype originated in a human donor who had a prior SARS-CoV-2 infection. This specimen consisted of CD4+ T cells from PBMCs cultured without peptide, obtained before COVID-19 vaccination. The chain recombines TRBV5-4 with TRBJ1-4; TRBD1 might be the D (6 bases). CDR3 nucleotide sequence: TGTGCCAGCAGCTTGGAGACAGGATCTAATGAAAAACTGTTTTTT. This translates into CASSLETGSNEKLFF.